This T cell receptor beta chain is from a study of response to subunit inactivated influenza vaccine. Many counts were recorded for this clonotype. Its target is not known. V was pared by 4 bases and J by 7 bases, with 4 bases of the junction left unmatched. The CDR3 totals 13 residues. Study-level points and caveats: Only a handful of new T cells, the authors suggested, are recruited with each seasonal influenza vaccination.

Each CDR3 protein is one row after TCRdb ran MiXCR on the RT-PCR reads. The table shows under 550,000 distinct CDR3 sequences, with about 8% occurring only once. This clonotype originated in a man aged 50-75 years who received an inactivated influenza vaccine. Sequenced here: PBMCs from blood, sampled around 25 months after vaccination. This sequence joins TRBV12-3 or TRBV12-4 and TRBJ1-5; the match to TRBD1 covers 7 bases. CDR3 loop: CASSSGQNQPQHF. The DNA for the CDR3 is TGTGCCAGCAGTTCGGGACAGAACCAGCCCCAGCATTTT.